This T cell receptor (beta chain) derives from a study of T cell responses to AZD1222 COVID-19 vaccine. TCRdb's copy holds only in-frame clones and misses some; the assay was immunoSEQ multiplex PCR. The sample has roughly 85,000 clones; 70% to 90% are singletons. Study conclusions and caveats: Targets within unmutated variant regions were reportedly found for nearly half of spike-specific TCRs. Repertoire sampling occurred only after the peak T cell response. Donor demographics were predominantly white British with a female majority; clonal diversity may be underestimated.

The CDR3 covers 16 residues. Germline lookup yields CDR1 SGHAT and CDR2 FQNNGV. The ends lost 4 bases at V and 2 bases at J; junction bases unmatched: 6. With respect to this clone: Its specificity is not known.

The starting material was peripheral blood, obtained on day 0 of MenACWY control vaccination. The receptor comes from an adult in good health. The rearrangement uses TRBV11-2 and TRBJ1-5; 9 nucleotides align to TRBD1. The CDR3 bases are TGTGCCAGCAGCTCCGGACAGGGGACGGGCAATCAGCCCCAGCATTTT. Residues: CASSSGQGTGNQPQHF.